The source of this T cell receptor beta chain is a study of T cell responses to AZD1222 COVID-19 vaccine. Study-wide points: Most donors were white British and more were female, and clonal diversity was possibly underestimated. Only a handful of individuals given AZD1222 were seropositive at baseline. No day 14 peak samples; only post-peak repertoires were characterized.

Assay: immunoSEQ multiplex PCR; the TCRdb copy retains only in-frame clones and omits some. In the table there are over 110,000 clones, more than 85% of which are singletons. As concerns this clone: The antigen remains undetermined.

The germline V and J ends were trimmed by 9 bases and 5 bases, with 15 bases remaining between them. CDR3 length: 13 amino acids. Germline V gene sequence: CDR1 KGHDR, CDR2 SFDVKD. The clonotype was recovered from an adult in good health. The specimen was peripheral blood, collected on day 0 of AZD1222 vaccination. V usage is TRBV24-1 and J usage is TRBJ1-1, with TRBD1 as a possible D gene (5 bases). The CDR3 reads CATQAQAGTEAFF. The CDR3 DNA reads as TGTGCCACCCAAGCACAGGCGGGGACTGAAGCTTTCTTT.